These 19 T cell receptor beta chains share one sample of origin, sequenced in a study of cytomegalovirus exposure and HLA in healthy donors. The primer mix had 60 Vbeta and 13 Jbeta primers. The repertoire was sequenced with immunoSEQ multiplex PCR; TCRdb's copy has only in-frame clones and lacks some. The sample contains tens of thousands of clones, 65% to 90% of which appear only once. Material for sequencing was PBMCs. The receptors were sampled from a woman aged 18-29 years in good health and CMV-seropositive.

The chain joins TRBV27 to TRBJ2-7; maybe TRBD1 (6 bases). Trimming left V 6 bases short and J 2 bases short, with 20 bases between. The CDR3 runs 16 residues. Germline assignment: CDR1 MNHEY and CDR2 SMNVEV (reference sequence). The CDR3 here is CASSGLWGPPPYEQYF. As DNA, the CDR3 is TGTGCCAGCAGCGGCCTGTGGGGGCCCCCACCCTACGAGCAGTACTTC.

V is TRBV10-3 and J is TRBJ2-5; 7 nucleotides line up with TRBD1. Germline V gene lookup returns CDR1 ENHRY and CDR2 SYGVKD. The V segment lost 7 bases and the J segment 1 base; nucleotides outside the gene matches: 3. CDR3 length: 13 residues. The CDR3 reads CAITRGFQETQYF. The CDR3 DNA sequence: TGTGCCATCACCAGGGGGTTCCAAGAGACCCAGTACTTC.

The chain is built from TRBV28 and TRBJ2-1; 12 nucleotides align to TRBD2. This CDR3 has 14 residues. Germline CDR1 is MDHEN and CDR2 is SYDVKM. J lost 8 bases, V lost 7 bases, and 6 bases had no gene match. DNA for the CDR3: TGTGCCAGCACCCCTAGCGGGAGGGTCCATGAGCAGTTCTTC. As protein: CASTPSGRVHEQFF. Looking up the rest from reference TRBV28 and TRBJ2-1 gives the full variable domain: DVKVTQSSRYLVKRTGEKVFLECVQDMDHENMFWYRQDPGLGLRLIYFSYDVKMKEKGDIPEGYSVSREKKERFSLILESASTNQTSMYLCASTPSGRVHEQFFGPGTRLTVL.

The chain links TRBV9 to TRBJ2-7; 14 bases agree with TRBD2. V lost 0 bases to trimming and J lost 5 bases; unmatched junction nucleotides: 1. The CDR3 spans 15 residues. CDR1 is SGDLS, CDR2 YYNGEE, per germline. The CDR3 here is CASSVGLAGGNEQYF. The CDR3 DNA reads TGTGCCAGCAGCGTAGGACTAGCGGGGGGGAACGAGCAGTACTTC.

The chain is built from TRBV18 and TRBJ2-5, with D tentatively TRBD2 (6 bases). V dropped 3 bases and J dropped 1 base, with 12 bases sitting between them. Germline lookup yields CDR1 KGHSH and CDR2 LQKENI. This CDR3 has 15 residues. The CDR3 loop is CASSPAGGIQETQYF. The CDR3 DNA sequence: TGTGCCAGCTCACCCGCGGGCGGGATCCAAGAGACCCAGTACTTC.

Notes on this clone: The germline gene is not matched at one end of the junction; a read error may be the cause. At the DNA level, this CDR3 is encoded by other sequences in the same sample as well. The chain links TRBV7-2 to TRBJ1-4, with 7 bases that match TRBD1. The CDR3 has 15 amino acids. Germline values: CDR1 SGHTA, CDR2 FQGNSA. CDR3 in amino acids: CASSLEWTGHEKLFF. CDR3 sequence (DNA): TGTGCCAGCAGCTTAGAGTGGACAGGACACGAAAAGCTGTTTTTT. The full variable domain, in which reference TRBV7-2 and TRBJ1-4 provide the parts outside the CDR3, is GAGVSQSPSNKVTEKGKDVELRCDPISGHTALYWYRQSLGQGLEFLIYFQGNSAPDKSGLPSDRFSAERTGGSVSTLTIQRTQQEDSAVYLCASSLEWTGHEKLFFGSGTQLSVL.

This sequence joins TRBV5-5 and TRBJ2-3; tentatively, D is TRBD2 (5 bases). This CDR3 has 16 amino acids. The germline CDR1 and CDR2 sequences are SGHKS and YYEKEE (reference sequence). V dropped 6 bases and J dropped 1 base, with 18 bases sitting between them. The CDR3 DNA reads as TGTGCCAGCACCTCTAGCCGGACCTCTGGCACAGATACGCAGTATTTT. This codes for CASTSSRTSGTDTQYF.

This rearrangement joins TRBV12-2 to TRBJ2-5; TRBD2 reflects the table's D call only, with no check against the DNA. TRBV12-2 is listed as a pseudogene. The CDR3 runs to 18 residues. CDR3 loop: CASRWGTSGGSTQETQYF. DNA of the CDR3: TGTGCAAGTCGCTGGGGGACTAGCGGGGGCAGCACACAAGAGACCCAGTACTTC.

The V and J genes are TRBV15 and TRBJ2-1; D gene uncertain. Germline assignment: CDR1 LNHNV and CDR2 YYDKDF (reference sequence). The germline V and J ends were trimmed by 5 bases and 4 bases, with 3 bases remaining between them. CDR3 length: 11 amino acids. DNA for the CDR3: TGTGCCACCAGCCAGTACAATGAGCAGTTCTTC. It encodes CATSQYNEQFF.

The chain couples TRBV7-2 to TRBJ2-5, with D tentatively TRBD1 (6 bases). CDR1 is SGHTA, CDR2 FQGNSA, per germline. CDR3 size: 14 residues. V lost 5 bases, J lost 3 bases, and 13 bases lay in between. CDR3 region: CASSRRGHKETQYF. For the CDR3, the DNA is TGTGCCAGCAGCCGTCGGGGACACAAAGAGACCCAGTACTTC.

The rearrangement uses TRBV11-2 and TRBJ2-1; 9 bases map to TRBD2. V shed 3 bases, J shed 6 bases, and the junction held 6 bases outside the gene matches. The CDR3 totals 15 residues. The V gene's germline CDR1 is SGHAT and CDR2 FQNNGV. The CDR3 protein is CASSLGGGARNEQFF. CDR3 nucleotides: TGTGCCAGCAGCTTGGGCGGGGGGGCCCGCAATGAGCAGTTCTTC.

The chain joins TRBV6-6 to TRBJ2-3; 11 nucleotides align to TRBD2. V lost 8 bases, J lost 2 bases, and 9 bases stayed unmatched. Germline lookup yields CDR1 MNHNY and CDR2 SVGAGI (reference sequence). CDR3 size: 16 residues. The CDR3 here is CASSDPSGRPTDTQYF. CDR3 coding DNA: TGTGCCAGCTCGGACCCTAGCGGGAGGCCCACAGATACGCAGTATTTT.

This sequence joins TRBV6-1 and TRBJ2-1, with 9 nucleotides matching TRBD2. The ends lost 6 bases at V and 2 bases at J; junction bases unmatched: 5. CDR3 length: 15 amino acids. Germline V CDR1 and CDR2: MNHNS, SASEGT. In nucleotides, the CDR3 is TGTGCCAGCAGCAGAGCGGGGGGTACCTACAATGAGCAGTTCTTC. Translation gives CASSRAGGTYNEQFF.

The rearrangement links TRBV5-4 to TRBJ2-1; 9 bases line up with TRBD2. J gave up 0 bases and V 4 bases, and 11 bases lay outside the gene matches. Germline-derived CDR1 and CDR2 are SGHNT and YYREEE (reference sequence). The CDR3 loop spans 18 amino acids. Written as DNA, the CDR3 is TGTGCCAGCAGCCCAAGATCGTTTAGCGGGAGCTCCTACAATGAGCAGTTCTTC. This codes for CASSPRSFSGSSYNEQFF. The variable domain in full, completed from reference TRBV5-4 and TRBJ2-1, reads ETGVTQSPTHLIKTRGQQVTLRCSSQSGHNTVSWYQQALGQGPQFIFQYYREEENGRGNFPPRFSGLQFPNYSSELNVNALELDDSALYLCASSPRSFSGSSYNEQFFGPGTRLTVL.

The chain links TRBV4-2 to TRBJ2-7; TRBD1 might be the D (6 bases). Germline values: CDR1 LGHNA, CDR2 YNFKEQ. V was clipped by 5 bases and J by 3 bases, with 17 bases between them. The CDR3 is made up of 15 amino acids. The CDR3 DNA reads TGTGCCAGCAGCGGGGCGAGGGGGATCGGCTACGAGCAGTACTTC. It translates to CASSGARGIGYEQYF.

The rearrangement joins TRBV28 to TRBJ2-5; 10 nucleotides align to TRBD2. V was pared by 7 bases and J by 2 bases, with 7 bases of the junction left unmatched. From germline, CDR1 is MDHEN and CDR2 SYDVKM. CDR3 length: 15 residues. CDR3 DNA: TGTGCCAGCAACACGGGACTAGCGAAACAAGAGACCCAGTACTTC. This encodes CASNTGLAKQETQYF.

The chain carries TRBV2 and TRBJ2-5, with a weak D call TRBD1 (6 bases). The J call may be in error: the DNA end matches TRBJ2-7 better. Germline values: CDR1 SNHLY, CDR2 FYNNEI. CDR3 length equals 16 residues. CDR3 loop: CASRGRWRQRGNEQYF. DNA for the CDR3: TGTGCCAGCAGGGGTAGGTGGAGGCAAAGGGGGAACGAGCAGTACTTC.

This clone was seen once. The V and J genes are TRBV30 and TRBJ2-5; D is unclear. V gave up 4 bases and J gave up 3 bases, with 12 bases separating them. This CDR3 is built from 13 residues. Germline V lookup: CDR1 GTSNPN, CDR2 SVGIG (reference sequence). CDR3: CAWTVLTEETQYF. CDR3 nucleotide sequence: TGTGCCTGGACAGTACTTACAGAAGAGACCCAGTACTTC.

The J gene is TRBJ2-3, the V gene TRBV28, with a weak D call TRBD2 (6 bases). V was trimmed by 4 bases and J by 0 bases, leaving 11 bases between them. The length of the CDR3 is 15 residues. Germline CDR1 MDHEN, CDR2 SYDVKM. CDR3 residues: CASSSSGTSTDTQYF. The CDR3 DNA follows: TGTGCCAGCAGTTCATCCGGGACTAGCACAGATACGCAGTATTTT.